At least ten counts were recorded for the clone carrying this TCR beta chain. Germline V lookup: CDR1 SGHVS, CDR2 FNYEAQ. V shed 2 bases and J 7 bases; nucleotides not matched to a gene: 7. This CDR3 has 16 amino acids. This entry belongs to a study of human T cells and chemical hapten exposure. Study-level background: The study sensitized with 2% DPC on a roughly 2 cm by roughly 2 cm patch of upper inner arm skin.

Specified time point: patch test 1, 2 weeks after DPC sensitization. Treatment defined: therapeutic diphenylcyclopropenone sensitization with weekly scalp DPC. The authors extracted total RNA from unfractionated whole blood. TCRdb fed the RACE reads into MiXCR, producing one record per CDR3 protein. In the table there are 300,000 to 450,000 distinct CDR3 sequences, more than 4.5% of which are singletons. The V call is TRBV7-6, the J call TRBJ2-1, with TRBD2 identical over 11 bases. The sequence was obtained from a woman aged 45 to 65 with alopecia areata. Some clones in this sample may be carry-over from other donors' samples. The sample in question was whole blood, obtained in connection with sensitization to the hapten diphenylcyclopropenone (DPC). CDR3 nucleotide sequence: TGTGCCAGCAGCTTACTTCTAGCGGGAGGTGGGAATGAGCAGTTCTTC. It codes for CASSLLLAGGGNEQFF.